The 30 T cell receptor beta chains listed next were all sequenced from one sample in a study of CD8 T cells in Susac syndrome. The authors reverse transcribed roughly 0.5 to 1 ug RNA with random hexamers. A single record per CDR3 protein comes from TCRdb applying MiXCR to the immunoSEQ multiplex PCR reads. This table has 70,000 to 85,000 distinct CDR3 sequences, approximately 96% appearing once. The sequencing input was CD8+ T cells from PBMCs. These receptors all come from a human donor with Susac syndrome.

The rearrangement links TRBV2 to TRBJ2-7; D could derive from TRBD1 or TRBD2 (6 bases each). The germline V and J ends were trimmed by 6 bases and 7 bases, with 13 bases remaining between them. CDR3 size: 12 residues. Germline V gene sequence: CDR1 SNHLY, CDR2 FYNNEI. DNA of the CDR3: TGTGCCAGCAGCTTTACAGGGAGGGAGCAGTACTTC. Translated: CASSFTGREQYF.

The chain is built from TRBV7-8 and TRBJ2-7; D is possibly TRBD2 (6 bases). In germline, CDR1 is SGHVS, CDR2 FQNEAQ. The CDR3 has 16 residues. V was trimmed by 4 bases and J by 4 bases, leaving 20 bases between them. This CDR3 is CASSSAPLGGGYEQYV. CDR3 in DNA: TGTGCCAGCAGCTCCGCACCCCTCGGGGGTGGGTACGAGCAGTACGTC.

CDR3 region: CASSPSTRDYEQYV. CDR3 DNA sequence: TGTGCCAGCAGCCCCTCTACCCGAGACTACGAGCAGTACGTC. V usage is TRBV7-9 and J usage is TRBJ2-7; the D is unclear. V was pared by 5 bases and J by 3 bases, with 14 bases between. CDR1 is SEHNR and CDR2 is FQNEAQ in the germline V gene (reference sequence). This CDR3 region has 14 residues.

The chain couples TRBV7-2 to TRBJ2-5, with 8 bases identical to TRBD1. Unmatched junction bases numbered 7, after V lost 2 bases and J lost 5 bases. The CDR3 has 15 amino acids. Germline loops: CDR1 SGHTA, CDR2 FQGNSA. In DNA form, the CDR3 reads TGTGCCAGCAGCTTACGGCAGGGGGCGGGGGAGACCCAGTACTTC. Translating it yields CASSLRQGAGETQYF. The full variable domain, its missing parts supplied by reference TRBV7-2 and TRBJ2-5, is GAGVSQSPSNKVTEKGKDVELRCDPISGHTALYWYRQSLGQGLEFLIYFQGNSAPDKSGLPSDRFSAERTGGSVSTLTIQRTQQEDSAVYLCASSLRQGAGETQYFGPGTRLLVL.

The chain joins TRBV20-1 to TRBJ1-1, with TRBD1 matching over 7 bases. The CDR3 length is 17 residues. The germline gives CDR1 DFQATT, CDR2 SNEGSKA (reference sequence). The junction had 18 bases not matched to a gene; V was cut back by 4 bases and J by 4 bases. CDR3 region: CSANLIPQGGQGTEAFF. In DNA, the CDR3 is TGCAGTGCTAATCTTATCCCCCAGGGGGGACAAGGCACTGAAGCTTTCTTT.

The V call is TRBV20-1, the J call TRBJ2-1; 9 bases are shared with TRBD1. This CDR3 is built from 12 residues. Germline CDR1 DFQATT, CDR2 SNEGSKA (reference sequence). The CDR3 DNA sequence: TGCAGCCAGGACAGGGGAGCGAATGAGCAGTTCTTC. It codes for CSQDRGANEQFF.

The CDR3: CSARGLGTQYF. CDR3 nucleotides: TGCAGTGCTAGGGGGTTAGGGACCCAGTACTTC. J is TRBJ2-5 and V is TRBV20-1, with D uncertain. Germline assignment: CDR1 DFQATT and CDR2 SNEGSKA (reference sequence). The V end lost 3 bases, the J end lost 7 bases, and 9 bases lay between the germline ends. The CDR3 is made up of 11 amino acids.

The rearrangement uses TRBV19 and TRBJ2-6; the D is unclear. The CDR3 is made up of 17 amino acids. The ends were cut back, 3 bases at V and 0 bases at J, with 12 bases in the middle. Germline CDR1 and CDR2: LNHDA and SQIVND (reference sequence). The chain's CDR3 is CASSISPDISGANVLTF. The CDR3 DNA follows: TGTGCCAGTAGTATTTCCCCTGACATCTCTGGGGCCAACGTCCTGACTTTC.

The rearrangement uses TRBV27 and TRBJ1-1; 7 nucleotides match TRBD1. CDR1 is MNHEY, CDR2 SMNVEV, per germline (reference sequence). The trim removed 8 bases at V and 4 bases at J, leaving 7 bases unmatched. This CDR3 has 13 amino acids. The chain's CDR3 is CASYGEGATEAFF. The CDR3 DNA is TGTGCCAGCTACGGAGAGGGGGCCACTGAAGCTTTCTTT.

The J gene is TRBJ2-3, the V gene TRBV15; D remains unclear. Germline CDR1 and CDR2: LNHNV and YYDKDF (reference sequence). There are 13 residues in the CDR3. The V gene lost 8 bases and the J gene lost 3 bases, with 12 bases spanning the gap. CDR3 bases: TGTGCCACCCGGAAATGGGGAACAGATACGCAGTATTTT. It translates to CATRKWGTDTQYF.

The rearrangement joins TRBV29-1 to TRBJ2-7; 9 positions match TRBD1. CDR3 length: 14 amino acids. CDR1 SQVTM and CDR2 ANQGSEA come from the germline V gene. V lost 6 bases, J lost 4 bases, and 10 bases stayed unmatched. The CDR3 protein is CSVFTGTGRYEQYF. The CDR3 coding sequence is TGCAGCGTCTTCACCGGGACAGGGCGATACGAGCAGTACTTC.

This chain uses TRBV30 with TRBJ2-7; 9 nucleotides agree with TRBD1. V shed 3 bases and J 3 bases; nucleotides not matched to a gene: 6. Per the germline V gene, CDR1 is GTSNPN and CDR2 is SVGIG (reference sequence). The CDR3 has 14 amino acids. The CDR3 is CAWSPGQGGYEQYF. The CDR3 bases are TGTGCCTGGAGCCCGGGACAGGGAGGCTACGAGCAGTACTTC.

This chain links TRBV12-3 or TRBV12-4 with TRBJ2-7; no clear D gene. V lost 6 bases, J lost 6 bases, and 12 bases lay in between. This CDR3 is built from 12 residues. In DNA, the CDR3 is TGTGCCAGCAGCCCCTCCGGTGGCGAGCAGTACTTC. Its translation: CASSPSGGEQYF.

This clonotype occurred once. The chain has TRBV5-1 and TRBJ2-1, with TRBD1 matching over 9 bases. The CDR3 is 15 amino acids. V shed 5 bases, J shed 9 bases, and the junction held 12 bases outside the gene matches. Germline loops: CDR1 SGHRS, CDR2 YFSETQ. The CDR3 DNA sequence: TGCGCCAGCAGTCTTCGGACAGGGGCCGCTTCTGAGCAGTTCTTC. Amino acids: CASSLRTGAASEQFF.

The genes are TRBV20-1 and TRBJ2-7, with 13 bases fitting TRBD2. The CDR3 consists of 14 residues. V shed 3 bases, J shed 3 bases, and the junction held 2 bases outside the gene matches. Germline CDR1 and CDR2: DFQATT and SNEGSKA (reference sequence). DNA of the CDR3: TGCAGTGCTAGGGGACTAGCGGGGAACTACGAGCAGTACGTC. Its translation: CSARGLAGNYEQYV.

This CDR3 reads CASSLTVGYTF. The DNA of the CDR3 is TGTGCCAGCAGCTTAACTGTAGGCTACACCTTC. This sequence joins TRBV7-9 and TRBJ1-2; D unclear. Per germline, CDR1 SEHNR and CDR2 FQNEAQ (reference sequence). The CDR3 runs to 11 residues. The V end lost 2 bases, the J end lost 8 bases, and 6 bases lay between the germline ends.

The genes are TRBV5-1 and TRBJ1-1; D unresolved. This CDR3 region has 14 residues. V lost 3 bases and J 1 base, leaving 10 bases between the germline ends. CDR1 is SGHRS, CDR2 YFSETQ, per germline. This CDR3 reads CASSYDIWNTEAFF. CDR3 sequence (DNA): TGCGCCAGCAGCTACGACATATGGAACACTGAAGCTTTCTTT.

The rearrangement uses TRBV9 and TRBJ2-5; D tentatively reads TRBD1 or TRBD2 (5 bases each). Trimming cost V 5 bases and J 5 bases, with 16 bases left between them. This CDR3 has 14 amino acids. The V gene's germline CDR1 is SGDLS and CDR2 YYNGEE. The CDR3 sequence: CASSRDRTLETQYF. The DNA for the CDR3 is TGTGCCAGCAGTCGGGACCGGACTCTCGAGACCCAGTACTTC.

The DNA for the CDR3 is TGTGCCAGCAGCTCGGGACTGGGAAAGTACAATGAGCAGTTCTTC. Translation: CASSSGLGKYNEQFF. The chain has TRBV13 and TRBJ2-1; tentatively, D is TRBD2 (6 bases). The germline gives CDR1 PRHDT, CDR2 FYEKMQ (reference sequence). This CDR3 is 15 amino acids long. The germline V and J ends were trimmed by 4 bases and 4 bases, with 14 bases remaining between them.

The V call is TRBV7-2, the J call TRBJ2-5; TRBD1 aligns across 8 bases. J was trimmed by 2 bases and V by 5 bases; bases with no gene match: 4. Germline CDR1 SGHTA, CDR2 FQGNSA. This CDR3 is built from 14 residues. The CDR3 DNA reads as TGTGCCAGCAGCCCTTGGACAGGGCAAGAGACCCAGTACTTC. Encoded protein: CASSPWTGQETQYF.

The chain uses TRBV4-3 and TRBJ1-3, with TRBD1 as a possible D gene (6 bases). The CDR3 is 17 residues long. Germline values: CDR1 LGHNA, CDR2 YSLEER. The germline V and J ends were trimmed by 1 base and 0 bases, with 13 bases remaining between them. CDR3 region: CASSQAPDSNSGNTIYF. Here the CDR3 DNA reads TGCGCCAGCAGCCAAGCTCCGGACAGTAACTCTGGAAACACCATATATTTT.

The chain combines TRBV4-3 with TRBJ2-3; D is undetermined. V dropped 0 bases and J dropped 8 bases, with 12 bases sitting between them. This CDR3 contains 14 residues. Germline V gives CDR1 LGHNA, CDR2 YSLEER. This CDR3 reads CASSQDRLSGTQYF. The CDR3 nucleotides read TGCGCCAGCAGCCAAGATAGGCTATCGGGTACGCAGTATTTT.

This rearrangement joins TRBV18 to TRBJ2-7; D remains unclear. The CDR3 is 14 residues long. The V end was cut by 0 bases, the J end by 0 bases, with 6 bases between. Germline CDR1 and CDR2: KGHSH and LQKENI. The CDR3 sequence: CASSPPWDSYEQYV. The CDR3, as DNA: TGTGCCAGCTCACCACCTTGGGACTCCTACGAGCAGTACGTC.

V gene TRBV27 combines with J gene TRBJ1-2, with a possible D match to TRBD1 (5 bases). Per germline, CDR1 MNHEY and CDR2 SMNVEV (reference sequence). Trimming removed 11 bases at V and 2 bases at J, with 12 bases between. The CDR3 sequence is 12 residues long. The CDR3 sequence: CAVGVDNYGYTF. CDR3 nucleotides: TGTGCCGTAGGGGTAGACAACTATGGCTACACCTTC.

The chain links TRBV30 to TRBJ1-2; D call uncertain. This CDR3 has 10 amino acids. V lost 3 bases to trimming and J lost 7 bases, with 6 bases between them. CDR1 and CDR2 (germline): GTSNPN, SVGIG (reference sequence). For the CDR3, the DNA is TGTGCCTGGAGGAAGGTTGGCTACACCTTC. Its protein product is CAWRKVGYTF. Complete variable domain (other parts from reference TRBV30 and TRBJ1-2): SQTIHQWPATLVQPVGSPLSLECTVEGTSNPNLYWYRQAAGRGLQLLFYSVGIGQISSEVPQNLSASRPQDRQFILSSKKLLLSDSGFYLCAWRKVGYTFGSGTRLTVV.

This rearrangement joins TRBV30 to TRBJ2-1; TRBD2 aligns across 10 bases. Germline lookup yields CDR1 GTSNPN and CDR2 SVGIG (reference sequence). V was pared by 4 bases and J by 7 bases, with 10 bases of the junction left unmatched. The CDR3 is made up of 15 amino acids. In nucleotides, the CDR3 is TGTGCCTGGAAGGAACTAGCGGGAAGCGGTAATGAGCAGTTCTTC. Translation: CAWKELAGSGNEQFF.

The chain links TRBV20-1 to TRBJ2-3, with 7 bases that match TRBD2. Trimming at V came to 3 bases and at J to 3 bases, leaving 6 bases not matched to a gene. In germline, CDR1 is DFQATT, CDR2 SNEGSKA (reference sequence). CDR3 length equals 14 residues. DNA for the CDR3: TGCAGTGCTAGCCGACTAGCTGTAACAGATACGCAGTATTTT. Its protein product is CSASRLAVTDTQYF.

V and J are TRBV21-1 and TRBJ2-2. TRBV21-1 represents a pseudogene. The CDR3 is 15 amino acids. CDR3 in amino acids: CASSLSLTYTGELFF. Written as DNA, the CDR3 is TGTGCCAGCAGCTTATCGCTGACCTACACCGGGGAGCTGTTTTTT.

The J gene is TRBJ2-1, the V gene TRBV27; TRBD1 aligns across 11 bases. This CDR3 contains 15 residues. Germline-derived CDR1 and CDR2 are MNHEY and SMNVEV (reference sequence). V shed 5 bases and J 6 bases; nucleotides not matched to a gene: 6. The CDR3 sequence: CASSPRDRGINEQFF. For the CDR3, the DNA is TGTGCCAGCAGTCCCCGGGACAGGGGGATCAATGAGCAGTTCTTC.

In its sample, this clonotype was seen once. V usage is TRBV20-1 and J usage is TRBJ2-2, with TRBD1 matching over 7 bases. After removal of 6 bases from V and 2 bases from J, the junction contained 18 bases not matched to a gene. The CDR3 consists of 18 residues. CDR1 and CDR2 (germline): DFQATT, SNEGSKA (reference sequence). CDR3 region: CSAKPRDMTGKNTGELFF. The CDR3 coding sequence is TGCAGTGCCAAACCCCGCGATATGACAGGGAAAAACACCGGGGAGCTGTTTTTT.